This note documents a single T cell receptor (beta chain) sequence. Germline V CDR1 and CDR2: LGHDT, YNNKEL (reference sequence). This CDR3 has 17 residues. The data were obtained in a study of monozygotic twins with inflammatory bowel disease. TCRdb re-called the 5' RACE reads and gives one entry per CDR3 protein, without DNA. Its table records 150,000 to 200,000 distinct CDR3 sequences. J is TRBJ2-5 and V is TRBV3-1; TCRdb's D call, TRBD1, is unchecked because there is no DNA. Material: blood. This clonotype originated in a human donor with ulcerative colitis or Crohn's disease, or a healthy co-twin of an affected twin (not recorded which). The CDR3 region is CASSQGGGTGRQETQYF.